This T cell receptor beta chain originates from a study of identical twins. All of the donors were Caucasians in good health. Trimming removed 6 bases at V and 7 bases at J, with 15 bases between. The CDR3 spans 13 residues. Germline assignment: CDR1 MNHNY and CDR2 SVGAGI (reference sequence). This clonotype was seen more than once but under ten times. Its antigen remains unidentified. TCRdb re-analysed the 5' RACE reads in MiXCR, keeping a single row per CDR3 protein. Of approximately 490,000 distinct CDR3 sequences in the sample, around 20% are singletons; the top ten hold around 0.48%. Study-level points and caveats: Out-of-frame alpha sequences shared by twins showed excess low generation probability. Where beta out-of-frame sequences were concerned, excess twin sharing was weaker. In cord blood, abundant beta clonotypes had fewer insertions; memory showed no trend.

This sample was shared with a second study, whose subject was yellow fever vaccine responses in identical twins.

Sequencing was carried out using CD4+ T cells sorted from blood. The chain carries TRBV6-6 and TRBJ1-2; TRBD1 might be the D (5 bases). The TCR sequence derives from a woman under 30 in good health. The CDR3 DNA is TGTGCCAGCAGCCCGGGACCGGAGGGTGGCTACACCTTC. This encodes CASSPGPEGGYTF.